These 20 T cell receptor beta chains were all obtained from the same sample, sequenced in a study of early T cells in non-severe SARS-CoV-2 infection. MiXCR, applied by TCRdb to the 5' RACE reads, yields one record per CDR3 protein. The sample holds around 58,000 distinct CDR3 sequences, around 14% seen once. The material sequenced was whole blood, taken at baseline. Every receptor here comes from an adult who was a healthcare worker with PCR-confirmed SARS-CoV-2 infection or an uninfected control (not recorded which).

This clonotype was detected a few times. This chain connects TRBV29-1 to TRBJ1-1, with D perhaps matching TRBD1 (5 bases). V was clipped by 5 bases and J by 4 bases, with 11 bases between them. The CDR3 is 12 amino acids. Germline loops: CDR1 SQVTM, CDR2 ANQGSEA. Written as DNA, the CDR3 is TGCAGCGTTATGCCGGGGACCACTGAAGCTTTCTTT. Translated, it gives CSVMPGTTEAFF.

The J gene is TRBJ2-1, the V gene TRBV7-3; 10 nucleotides line up with TRBD2. J was trimmed by 4 bases and V by 4 bases; bases with no gene match: 10. Germline V gene sequence: CDR1 SGHTA, CDR2 FQGTGA. CDR3 length: 17 residues. The CDR3 here is CASSSHPGLANYNEQFF. The CDR3, as DNA: TGTGCCAGCAGCTCTCACCCGGGACTAGCGAATTACAATGAGCAGTTCTTC. The full variable domain, its missing parts supplied by reference TRBV7-3 and TRBJ2-1, is GAGVSQTPSNKVTEKGKYVELRCDPISGHTALYWYRQSLGQGPEFLIYFQGTGAADDSGLPNDRFFAVRPEGSVSTLKIQRTERGDSAVYLCASSSHPGLANYNEQFFGPGTRLTVL.

This clonotype was seen at least ten times. The chain recombines TRBV20-1 with TRBJ2-1; tentatively, D is TRBD1 (5 bases). The ends were cut back, 3 bases at V and 8 bases at J, with 20 bases in the middle. The CDR3 length is 15 residues. Germline CDR1 DFQATT, CDR2 SNEGSKA (reference sequence). CDR3 nucleotide sequence: TGCAGTGCTAGGCCCGCGACCTCCCAAGGGGATGAGCAGTTCTTC. Amino acids: CSARPATSQGDEQFF.

The rearrangement uses TRBV28 and TRBJ1-1; D is uncertain. CDR3 length: 15 amino acids. Trimming left V 7 bases short and J 4 bases short, with 19 bases between. Germline V gene lookup returns CDR1 MDHEN and CDR2 SYDVKM. CDR3 sequence (DNA): TGTGCCAGCAAATCGGGTTTCCGAGACACCACTGAAGCTTTCTTT. It specifies CASKSGFRDTTEAFF.

This clonotype was picked up many times. The chain is built from TRBV30 and TRBJ2-3; no definite D call. Germline V gene lookup returns CDR1 GTSNPN and CDR2 SVGIG (reference sequence). V gave up 6 bases and J gave up 1 base, with 14 bases separating them. CDR3 length: 14 residues. The CDR3 loop reads CACNSGFGTDTQYF. The CDR3 DNA sequence: TGTGCCTGTAACAGTGGATTTGGCACAGATACGCAGTATTTT.

This clonotype was seen a handful of times. The rearrangement uses TRBV7-3 and TRBJ1-2; no reliable D call. Trimming stripped 3 bases from V and 3 bases from J, with 8 bases between. This CDR3 contains 13 residues. Germline V CDR1 and CDR2: SGHTA, FQGTGA. CDR3 sequence: CASSLGKDYGYTF. DNA for the CDR3: TGTGCCAGCAGCTTGGGAAAGGACTATGGCTACACCTTC.

The gene calls are TRBV11-2 and TRBJ1-1; the D gene is possibly TRBD1 (5 bases). The germline V gene encodes CDR1 SGHAT and CDR2 FQNNGV. CDR3 length: 14 amino acids. V lost 5 bases to trimming and J lost 5 bases, with 15 bases between them. CDR3 sequence: CASSELRGRTEAFF. As DNA, the CDR3 is TGTGCCAGCAGCGAACTACGGGGGAGGACTGAAGCTTTCTTT.

Many counts were recorded for this clonotype. The CDR3 loop is CAIGGISSETQYF. In nucleotides, the CDR3 is TGTGCCATCGGCGGGATATCCTCGGAGACCCAGTACTTC. The chain uses TRBV10-3 and TRBJ2-5; D is possibly TRBD2 (6 bases). Trimming left V 8 bases short and J 5 bases short, with 15 bases between. The CDR3 is made up of 13 amino acids. CDR1 and CDR2 from the germline V gene are ENHRY and SYGVKD.

This clonotype has only a few counts. DNA for the CDR3: TGCGCCAGCAGCGCCGGGACGGTAGACAATGAGCAGTTCTTC. Encoded protein: CASSAGTVDNEQFF. The gene calls are TRBV5-1 and TRBJ2-1, with D perhaps TRBD1 or TRBD2 (5 bases each). V dropped 4 bases and J dropped 5 bases, with 13 bases sitting between them. In germline, CDR1 is SGHRS, CDR2 YFSETQ. CDR3 length equals 14 residues.

The chain combines TRBV20-1 with TRBJ2-1; the D is unclear. CDR1 is DFQATT, CDR2 SNEGSKA, per germline (reference sequence). The V end lost 6 bases, the J end lost 5 bases, and 20 bases lay between the germline ends. This CDR3 has 15 amino acids. The CDR3 region has the DNA TGCAGTGCCCCCTCACCATCGCCCGGTAACAATGAGCAGTTCTTC. Protein sequence: CSAPSPSPGNNEQFF.

The chain employs TRBV12-5 and TRBJ1-2; D gene unclear. Looked up from germline, CDR1 is LGHNT and CDR2 is FRNRAP. V gave up 9 bases and J gave up 6 bases, with 14 bases separating them. The CDR3 runs 12 residues. The CDR3 region is CASQREGHGYTF. CDR3 in DNA: TGTGCTAGCCAGCGGGAGGGTCATGGCTACACCTTC.

The table lists this clonotype with many counts. The CDR3 DNA is TGTGCCACGTCACCTTGGAGGGACAGCACTGGGTCTGGGGCCAACGTCCTGACTTTC. This codes for CATSPWRDSTGSGANVLTF. V is TRBV21-1 and J is TRBJ2-6; the D segment call TRBD1 is taken from the table without a DNA check. TRBV21-1 counts as a pseudogene. The length of the CDR3 is 19 residues.

In its sample, this clonotype was seen many times. The J gene is TRBJ1-4, the V gene TRBV19, with unresolved D. CDR3 size: 12 residues. V was cut by 5 bases and J by 8 bases, with 9 bases left in between. Per the germline V gene, CDR1 is LNHDA and CDR2 is SQIVND (reference sequence). CDR3 coding DNA: TGTGCCAGTAGTCCAAGGGAAGAAAAACTGTTTTTT. This encodes CASSPREEKLFF.

The chain links TRBV7-2 to TRBJ2-7; D not resolved. This CDR3 contains 14 residues. The germline gives CDR1 SGHTA, CDR2 FQGNSA. V lost 5 bases, J lost 0 bases, and 11 bases lay in between. CDR3 nucleotides: TGTGCCAGCAGCCCCGACATTAGCTCCTACGAGCAGTACTTC. It yields the protein CASSPDISSYEQYF.

This clonotype was found a few times. V is TRBV11-2 and J is TRBJ2-5; the D gene could be TRBD1 or TRBD2 (6 bases each). CDR1 SGHAT and CDR2 FQNNGV come from the germline V gene. There are 15 residues in the CDR3. V lost 4 bases to trimming and J lost 7 bases, with 19 bases between them. CDR3 sequence reads: CASSWDSGARGTQYF. CDR3 coding DNA: TGTGCCAGCAGCTGGGACTCGGGGGCGCGGGGGACCCAGTACTTC.

The chain joins TRBV11-2 to TRBJ2-7; D uncertain. The CDR3 has 13 amino acids. Between the trimmed V and J ends, which lost 1 base and 2 bases, there was a span of 6 bases. The germline gives CDR1 SGHAT, CDR2 FQNNGV. The CDR3 DNA is TGTGCCAGCAGCTTAGGGGCGACCTACGAGCAGTACTTC. This gives the protein CASSLGATYEQYF.

V is TRBV12-5 and J is TRBJ1-1; D is unresolved. The CDR3 spans 11 residues. Trimming cost V 5 bases and J 2 bases, with 3 bases left between them. Germline V CDR1 and CDR2: LGHNT, FRNRAP. In DNA, the CDR3 is TGTGCTAGTGGTGAAAACACTGAAGCTTTCTTT. Translation: CASGENTEAFF.

This clonotype was observed a handful of times. This chain links TRBV20-1 with TRBJ2-3, with D perhaps assigned TRBD1 or TRBD2 (5 bases each). V lost 4 bases, J lost 13 bases, and 18 bases lay in between. Looked up from germline, CDR1 is DFQATT and CDR2 is SNEGSKA (reference sequence). The CDR3 spans 12 residues. This chain's CDR3 is CSATLDGTLEYF. In DNA, the CDR3 is TGCAGTGCTACCCTAGACGGGACCCTTGAGTATTTT.

The chain uses TRBV7-9 and TRBJ2-1, with D perhaps TRBD2 (6 bases). V shed 2 bases and J shed 7 bases, with 12 bases lying between them. Germline V CDR1 and CDR2: SEHNR, FQNEAQ (reference sequence). This CDR3 region has 14 residues. In DNA form, the CDR3 reads TGTGCCAGCAGCTTAAGTGAGGGGAGGAATGAGCAGTTCTTC. Translating it yields CASSLSEGRNEQFF.

This clonotype was seen a handful of times. The chain recombines TRBV10-3 with TRBJ1-5; D unclear. Per the germline V gene, CDR1 is ENHRY and CDR2 is SYGVKD. CDR3 length: 13 residues. V lost 7 bases and J 4 bases, leaving 11 bases between the germline ends. CDR3 in amino acids: CAITPDFNQPQHF. CDR3 DNA sequence: TGTGCCATCACCCCGGATTTTAATCAGCCCCAGCATTTT.